The following is a TCR beta chain sequence with its context. Its antigen is not identified. This sample was included in a study of T cell responses to AZD1222 COVID-19 vaccine. General observations from the study: Close to half of all spike-specific TCRs reportedly target regions of the variants that are unmutated.

Data came from immunoSEQ multiplex PCR; TCRdb stores just in-frame clones and leaves some out. The sample lists 87,000 or so clones, about 89% occurring once. CDR1 is SGHRS and CDR2 is YFSETQ in the germline V gene. CDR3 length: 15 residues. The ends lost 4 bases at V and 5 bases at J; junction bases unmatched: 11. This receptor was identified in an adult in good health. The sequencing here drew on peripheral blood, taken on day 0 of AZD1222 vaccination. The genes are TRBV5-1 and TRBJ1-1, with 7 bases aligning to TRBD1. CDR3 region: CASSLTGLGITEAFF. CDR3 sequence (DNA): TGCGCCAGCAGCCTGACAGGGTTAGGGATTACTGAAGCTTTCTTT. The full variable domain, completed using reference TRBV5-1 and TRBJ1-1, is KAGVTQTPRYLIKTRGQQVTLSCSPISGHRSVSWYQQTPGQGLQFLFEYFSETQRNKGNFPGRFSGRQFSNSRSEMNVSTLELGDSALYLCASSLTGLGITEAFFGQGTRLTVV.